A selection of T cell receptor beta chains follows, all from one sample in a study of cytomegalovirus exposure and HLA in healthy donors. The method was immunoSEQ multiplex PCR; TCRdb's version includes in-frame clones alone and lacks a portion of them. The sample contains a few hundred thousand clones, approximately 80% of which appear only once. The sample comprised PBMCs. These receptor sequences come from a man aged 25-45 years in good health and CMV-seronegative. The CDR3 runs from the conserved cysteine through the conserved F or W. The order of the fields is V gene, J gene, D gene, clone size, CDR3 length, CDR3 protein, CDR3 DNA. D genes are given only for firm matches. Size values are once, few and many counts, or a class for expanded clones, and some rows have none.

TRBV19	TRBJ2-3	TRBD1	-	14	CASSSGGIIDTQYF	TGTGCCAGTAGTTCAGGGGGCATAATAGATACGCAGTATTTT
TRBV27	TRBJ2-7	-	-	12	CASGPGSPEQYF	TGTGCCAGCGGGCCGGGGTCCCCCGAGCAGTACTTC
TRBV6-6	TRBJ1-2	-	few	14	CASSSQGGGYGYTF	TGTGCCAGCAGTTCCCAGGGCGGGGGGTATGGCTACACCTTC
TRBV29-1	TRBJ2-1	TRBD1	-	12	CSVPGQGHEQFF	TGCAGCGTACCGGGACAGGGTCATGAGCAGTTCTTC
TRBV5-8	TRBJ1-5	-	-	12	CASSFGFDSFIF	TGTGCCAGCAGCTTTGGATTTGACAGTTTCATTTTT
TRBV2	TRBJ1-2	-	-	13	CASMRGVGLGYTF	TGTGCCAGCATGCGGGGCGTTGGGCTTGGCTACACCTTC
TRBV14	TRBJ1-5	-	-	15	CASSRIQGTNQPQHF	TGTGCCAGCAGCCGCATTCAGGGGACCAATCAGCCCCAGCATTTT
TRBV6-1	TRBJ2-7	-	-	15	CASSELGTSSYEQYF	TGTGCCAGCAGTGAGTTGGGCACCAGTTCCTACGAGCAGTACTTC
TRBV4-2	TRBJ2-5	-	few	16	CASSQGSGGALETQYF	TGTGCCAGCAGCCAAGGGTCGGGGGGCGCATTAGAGACCCAGTACTTC
TRBV10-2	TRBJ2-3	TRBD2	-	16	CASSEYGGLFTDTQYF	TGCGCCAGCAGTGAGTACGGGGGGTTATTCACAGATACGCAGTATTTT
TRBV9	TRBJ1-2	-	-	15	CASFHGRQPAFGYTF	TGTGCCAGTTTCCACGGTAGACAGCCTGCTTTTGGCTACACCTTC
TRBV7-9	TRBJ1-2	-	few	13	CASSPGGVYGYTF	TGTGCCAGCAGCCCCGGCGGAGTCTATGGCTACACCTTC
TRBV15	TRBJ1-1	-	-	15	CATSRGSGQNTEAFF	TGTGCCACCAGCAGGGGCTCGGGACAGAACACTGAAGCTTTCTTT
TRBV5-4	TRBJ2-7	-	-	13	CASSGTGAGEQYF	TGTGCCAGCAGCGGAACAGGGGCGGGGGAGCAGTACTTC
TRBV18	TRBJ1-5	-	-	14	CASSPGGNNQPQHF	TGTGCCAGCTCACCCGGAGGTAACAATCAGCCCCAGCATTTT
TRBV5-1	TRBJ1-1	TRBD1	-	18	CASSPWTGGRLMNTEAFF	TGCGCCAGCAGTCCCTGGACAGGGGGCAGACTGATGAACACTGAAGCTTTCTTT
TRBV9	TRBJ2-2	-	once	17	CASSVARGLARSGELFF	TGTGCCAGCAGCGTAGCTAGGGGGCTAGCGAGAAGCGGGGAGCTGTTTTTT